This is a list of T cell receptor beta chains from one sample in a study of cytomegalovirus exposure and HLA in healthy donors. Clones were read by immunoSEQ multiplex PCR, and TCRdb kept only the in-frame ones, dropping some. Of 130,000 to 150,000 clones listed, roughly four fifths are singletons. Sequencing used PBMCs. The source of these receptors is a woman aged 25 to 39 in good health and CMV-seronegative. CDR3s include the opening cysteine and the closing phenylalanine or tryptophan. Each record gives: J gene, CDR3 length, clone size, V gene, D gene, CDR3 protein, CDR3 DNA. The D gene is left open where the match is weak. A clone size is listed for some rows: how often the clone was seen (once, few, many), or a class if it is expanded.

>TRBJ2-7|14|NA|TRBV5-4|NA
CASSTDQGLYEQYF
TGTGCCAGCAGCACCGACCAGGGCCTCTACGAGCAGTACTTC
>TRBJ1-5|15|NA|TRBV4-1|NA
CASSQDGQGLQPQHF
TGCGCCAGCAGCCAAGATGGGCAGGGACTTCAGCCCCAGCATTTT
>TRBJ1-1|11|NA|TRBV20-1|NA
CSVGGDTEAFF
TGCAGTGTGGGGGGGGACACTGAAGCTTTCTTT
>TRBJ1-2|14|NA|TRBV5-4|NA
CASSLGPGESGYTF
TGTGCCAGCAGCTTGGGTCCGGGGGAGTCTGGCTACACCTTC
>TRBJ1-2|16|NA|TRBV27|TRBD1
CASSPNRRTGRHGYTF
TGTGCCAGCAGTCCCAACCGACGGACAGGGAGGCATGGCTACACCTTC
>TRBJ2-3|14|NA|TRBV6-5|NA
CASRWGLSTDTQYF
TGTGCCTCCCGGTGGGGGCTAAGCACAGATACGCAGTATTTT
>TRBJ1-2|17|NA|TRBV9|TRBD1
CASSVDPGTVRYYGYTF
TGTGCCAGCAGCGTCGACCCAGGGACAGTAAGATACTATGGCTACACCTTC
>TRBJ1-4|14|NA|TRBV4-1|NA
CASSRGQYNEKLFF
TGCGCCAGCAGCCGGGGGCAGTATAATGAAAAACTGTTTTTT
>TRBJ2-1|17|few|TRBV5-6|TRBD1
CASSGGQGAYSYNEQFF
TGTGCCAGCAGTGGGGGACAGGGGGCCTACTCCTACAATGAGCAGTTCTTC
>TRBJ1-2|14|few|TRBV5-1|TRBD1
CASSQGGGTGGYTF
TGCGCCAGCAGCCAAGGAGGAGGGACAGGGGGCTACACCTTC
>TRBJ2-7|16|NA|TRBV7-7|TRBD1
CASSLVGDRAVYEQYF
TGTGCCAGCAGCTTAGTTGGGGACAGGGCGGTCTACGAGCAGTACTTC
>TRBJ1-2|16|NA|TRBV28|NA
CASTRAFGRENYGYTF
TGTGCCAGCACCCGAGCCTTCGGCAGGGAAAACTATGGCTACACCTTC
>TRBJ2-2|17|NA|TRBV5-3|NA
CARSLVTGTTNTGELFF
TGTGCCAGAAGCCTGGTCACCGGGACAACGAACACCGGGGAGCTGTTTTTT
>TRBJ2-5|17|once|TRBV7-2|TRBD2
CASSLATSGGARETQYF
TGTGCCAGCAGCTTAGCGACTAGCGGGGGGGCCAGAGAGACCCAGTACTTC
>TRBJ1-5|13|NA|TRBV18|TRBD1
CASSLTGVQPQHF
TGTGCCAGCTCACTGACAGGGGTTCAGCCCCAGCATTTT
>TRBJ1-3|15|NA|TRBV18|TRBD1
CASSRGPGSGNTIYF
TGTGCCAGCTCAAGGGGGCCGGGCTCTGGAAACACCATATATTTT
>TRBJ1-1|14|NA|TRBV29-1|NA
CSGQDSFRNTEAFF
TGCAGCGGTCAGGACAGTTTTCGGAACACTGAAGCTTTCTTT
>TRBJ1-2|15|NA|TRBV25-1|NA
CASRWGEGDENGYTF
TGTGCCAGCAGGTGGGGGGAGGGGGACGAAAATGGCTACACCTTC